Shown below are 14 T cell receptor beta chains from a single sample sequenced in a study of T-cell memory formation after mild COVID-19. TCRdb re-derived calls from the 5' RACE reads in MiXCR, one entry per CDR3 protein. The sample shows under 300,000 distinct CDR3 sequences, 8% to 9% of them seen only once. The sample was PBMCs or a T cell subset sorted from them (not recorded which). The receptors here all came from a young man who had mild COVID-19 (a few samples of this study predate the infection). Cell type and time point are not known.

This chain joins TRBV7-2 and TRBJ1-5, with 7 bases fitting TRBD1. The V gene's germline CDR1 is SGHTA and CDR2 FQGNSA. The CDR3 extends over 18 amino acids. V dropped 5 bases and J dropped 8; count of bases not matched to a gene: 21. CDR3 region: CASSVRLLTGTRAEPQHF. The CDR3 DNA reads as TGTGCCAGCAGCGTCCGCCTTTTGACAGGGACGAGGGCAGAGCCCCAGCATTTT.

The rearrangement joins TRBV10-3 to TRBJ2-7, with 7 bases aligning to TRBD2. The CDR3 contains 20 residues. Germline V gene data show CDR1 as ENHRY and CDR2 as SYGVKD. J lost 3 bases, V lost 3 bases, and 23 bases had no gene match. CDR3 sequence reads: CAISDPRGGFRLSPNYEQYF. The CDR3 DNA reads TGTGCCATCAGTGACCCTCGCGGGGGATTTCGCCTATCGCCCAACTACGAGCAGTACTTC.

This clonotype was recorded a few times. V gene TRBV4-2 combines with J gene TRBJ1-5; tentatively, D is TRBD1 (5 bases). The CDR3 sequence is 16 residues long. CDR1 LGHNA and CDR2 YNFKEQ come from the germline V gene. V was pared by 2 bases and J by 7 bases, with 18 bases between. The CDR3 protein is CASSQPGGGSMQPQHF. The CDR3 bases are TGTGCCAGCAGCCAACCTGGCGGGGGGAGTATGCAGCCCCAGCATTTT.

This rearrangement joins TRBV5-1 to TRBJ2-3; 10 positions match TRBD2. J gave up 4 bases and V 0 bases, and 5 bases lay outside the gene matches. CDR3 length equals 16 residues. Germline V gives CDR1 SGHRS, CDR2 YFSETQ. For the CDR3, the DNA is TGCGCCAGCAGCTTGGGTAGCGGGGGGCGGCCAGATACGCAGTATTTT. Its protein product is CASSLGSGGRPDTQYF.

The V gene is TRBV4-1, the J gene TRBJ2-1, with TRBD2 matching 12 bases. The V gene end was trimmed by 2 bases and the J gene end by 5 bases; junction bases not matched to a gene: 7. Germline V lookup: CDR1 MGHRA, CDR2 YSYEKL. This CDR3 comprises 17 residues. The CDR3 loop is CASSQPGLAGPHNEQFF. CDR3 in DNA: TGCGCCAGCAGCCAACCTGGACTAGCGGGGCCCCACAATGAGCAGTTCTTC.

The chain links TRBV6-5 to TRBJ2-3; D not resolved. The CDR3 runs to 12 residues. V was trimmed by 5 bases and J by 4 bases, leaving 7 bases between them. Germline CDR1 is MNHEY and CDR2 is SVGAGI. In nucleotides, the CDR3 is TGTGCCAGCAGTCCTAATTCAGATACGCAGTATTTT. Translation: CASSPNSDTQYF.

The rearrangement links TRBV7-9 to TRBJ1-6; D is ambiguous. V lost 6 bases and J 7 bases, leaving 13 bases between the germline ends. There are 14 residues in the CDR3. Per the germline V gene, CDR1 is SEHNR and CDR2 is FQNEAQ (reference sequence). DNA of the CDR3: TGTGCCAGCAGGAGAGTCGAGGGAAATTCACCCCTCCACTTT. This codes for CASRRVEGNSPLHF.

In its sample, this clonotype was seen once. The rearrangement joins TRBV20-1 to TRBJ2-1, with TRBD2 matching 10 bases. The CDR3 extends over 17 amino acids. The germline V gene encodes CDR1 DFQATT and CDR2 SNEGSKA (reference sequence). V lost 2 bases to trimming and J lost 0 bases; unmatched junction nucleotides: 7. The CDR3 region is CSARLEAGGISYNEQFF. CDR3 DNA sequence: TGCAGTGCTAGATTAGAAGCGGGGGGGATCTCCTACAATGAGCAGTTCTTC.

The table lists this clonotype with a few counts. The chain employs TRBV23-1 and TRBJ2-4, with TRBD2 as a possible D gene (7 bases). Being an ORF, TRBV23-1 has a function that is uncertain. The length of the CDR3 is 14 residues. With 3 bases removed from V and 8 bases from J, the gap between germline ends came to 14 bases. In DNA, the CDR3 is TGCGCCAGCAGTCACTGTCGGGGGGCGGACATTCAGTACTTC. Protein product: CASSHCRGADIQYF.

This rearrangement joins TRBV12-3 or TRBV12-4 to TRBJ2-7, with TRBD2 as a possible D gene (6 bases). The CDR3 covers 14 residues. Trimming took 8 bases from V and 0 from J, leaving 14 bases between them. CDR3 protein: CASSRIGSSYEQYF. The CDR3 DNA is TGTGCCAGCTCCCGTATCGGGAGCTCCTACGAGCAGTACTTC.

CDR3 sequence (DNA): TGTGCCAGCTCGACTCTCGCGAACACCGGGGAGCTGTTTTTT. This encodes CASSTLANTGELFF. V is TRBV7-8 and J is TRBJ2-2; D ambiguous. V was clipped by 8 bases and J by 0 bases, with 10 bases between them. Looked up from germline, CDR1 is SGHVS and CDR2 is FQNEAQ. The CDR3 consists of 14 residues.

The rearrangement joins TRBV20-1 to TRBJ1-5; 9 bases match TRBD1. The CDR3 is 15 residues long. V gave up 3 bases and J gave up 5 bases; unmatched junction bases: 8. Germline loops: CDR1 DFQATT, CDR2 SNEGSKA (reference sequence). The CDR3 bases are TGCAGTGCTAGTGAAATGGGACAGGGTTATCAGCCCCAGCATTTT. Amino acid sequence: CSASEMGQGYQPQHF.

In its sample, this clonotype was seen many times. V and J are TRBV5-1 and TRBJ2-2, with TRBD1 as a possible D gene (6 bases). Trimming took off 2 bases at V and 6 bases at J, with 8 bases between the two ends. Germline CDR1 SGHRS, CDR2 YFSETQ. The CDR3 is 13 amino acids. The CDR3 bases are TGCGCCAGCAGCTTCCAGGGGTCCGGGGAGCTGTTTTTT. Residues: CASSFQGSGELFF.

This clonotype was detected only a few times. The CDR3 protein is CASSLRASEADTQYF. CDR3 in DNA: TGTGCCAGCAGCTTGAGGGCTAGCGAGGCAGATACGCAGTATTTT. This chain joins TRBV7-2 and TRBJ2-3; maybe TRBD2 (6 bases). Germline CDR1 SGHTA, CDR2 FQGNSA. The germline V and J ends were trimmed by 3 bases and 4 bases, with 14 bases remaining between them. The CDR3 is 15 amino acids.